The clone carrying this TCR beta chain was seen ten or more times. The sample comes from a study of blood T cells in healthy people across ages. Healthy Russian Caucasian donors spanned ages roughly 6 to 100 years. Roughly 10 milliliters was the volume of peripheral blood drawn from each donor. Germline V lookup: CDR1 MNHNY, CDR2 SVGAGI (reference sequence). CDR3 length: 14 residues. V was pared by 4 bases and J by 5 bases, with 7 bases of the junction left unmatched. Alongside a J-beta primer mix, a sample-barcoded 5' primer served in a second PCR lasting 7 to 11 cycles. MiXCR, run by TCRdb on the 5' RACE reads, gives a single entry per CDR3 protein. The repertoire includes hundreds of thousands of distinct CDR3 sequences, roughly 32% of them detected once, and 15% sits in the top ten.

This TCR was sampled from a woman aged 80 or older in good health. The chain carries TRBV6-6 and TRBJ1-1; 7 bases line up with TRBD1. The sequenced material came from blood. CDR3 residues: CASSSQGFKTEAFF. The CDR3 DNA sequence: TGTGCCAGCAGTTCACAGGGGTTTAAAACTGAAGCTTTCTTT.